This T cell receptor (beta chain) was identified in a study of cytomegalovirus exposure and HLA in healthy donors. J gave up 8 bases and V 6 bases, and 6 bases lay outside the gene matches. Germline CDR1 is SQVTM and CDR2 is ANQGSEA. The CDR3 contains 11 residues. As concerns this clone: Its specificity is unknown.

General study points: The study listed under 200 cytomegalovirus-associated TCR beta chains. Likely technical artifact: a cluster of highly shared sequence variants. Several V segments, TRBV6-2 and TRBV6-3 among them, could not be told apart and were dropped. Later analysis found that TCR beta chains associated with HLA were more clonally expanded than other, equally common chains.

Researchers ran the PCR with 60 Vbeta and 13 Jbeta primers. Measured with immunoSEQ multiplex PCR; TCRdb has only the in-frame clones, and not every one. The table includes 90,000 to 95,000 clones, about 85% detected once. The chain has TRBV29-1 and TRBJ1-2; 7 bases match TRBD1. The TCR was taken from a girl under 10 years old in good health and CMV-seropositive. What was sequenced was PBMCs. The CDR3 reads CSVGDSQGYTF. CDR3 sequence (DNA): TGCAGCGTAGGGGACAGTCAGGGCTACACCTTC.